This T cell receptor beta chain was profiled in a study of CD8+CD57+ T cells in acquired aplastic anemia. Background on the study: Each DNA sample taken from sorted CD4+ and CD8+ cells came to 2.5 to 4 ug on average.

V lost 3 bases and J lost 1, with 9 bases in between. Per germline, CDR1 DFQATT and CDR2 SNEGSKA (reference sequence). The CDR3 covers 13 residues. Both TCR beta VDJ combination and CDR3 sequence profiling were carried out. Genomic DNA was the template for this profiling. TCRdb itself ran the reads through MiXCR, one entry per CDR3 protein. The sample includes some 190,000 distinct CDR3 sequences, less than 65% of them seen just once. This clonotype has a count of ten or more. J is TRBJ1-2 and V is TRBV20-1, with D perhaps TRBD1 (5 bases). The receptor comes from a human donor in good health, serving as a control. Sequencing input: sorted CD4+, CD8+, or CD8+CD57+ T cells (not recorded which) from PBMCs. The CDR3 DNA is TGCAGTGCTAGGGACAACCTTAACTATGGCTACACCTTC. Amino acid sequence: CSARDNLNYGYTF.